This T cell receptor (beta chain) was captured by sequencing in a study of metastatic and nonmetastatic thyroid tumors. Nobody among the patients had been given any treatment before thyroid surgery. With MiXCR, TCRdb called clones anew from the PCR reads. The sample records some 17,000 clones, around 21% being singletons. Germline lookup yields CDR1 LNHDA and CDR2 SQIVND (reference sequence). This CDR3 has 13 residues. The V and J ends lost 3 bases and 8 bases respectively, with 13 bases between them. Turning to this clone: This sample includes further DNA sequences coding for the same CDR3.

The source material was adjacent normal tissue. The TCR was taken from a female donor with papillary thyroid cancer or a benign thyroid nodule (not recorded which). Some clones in this sample may be carry-over from other donors' samples. The chain joins TRBV19 to TRBJ1-2; D call uncertain. CDR3: CASSMGVLRGYTF. In nucleotides, the CDR3 is TGTGCCAGTAGTATGGGAGTATTGCGAGGCTACACCTTC.